This T cell receptor (beta chain) was found in a study of T cell responses to AZD1222 COVID-19 vaccine. Overall study results and limits: White British donors predominated, females outnumbered males, and clonal diversity was possibly underestimated. Repertoires were obtained solely post-peak T cell response.

On this clone: Its antigen remains unknown.

Whether given at about 4 or about 12 weeks, second doses were pooled. This CDR3 has 15 amino acids. The V gene lost 3 bases and the J gene lost 0 bases, with 11 bases spanning the gap. Germline values: CDR1 SGHRS, CDR2 YFSETQ. The protocol was immunoSEQ multiplex PCR, while the TCRdb copy is restricted to in-frame clones and leaves out a portion. The sample consists of 75,000 to 90,000 clones, 70% to 90% of them appearing once. This TCR was sampled from an adult who received the AZD1222 COVID-19 vaccine. This chain joins TRBV5-1 and TRBJ2-3; TRBD2 is a possible D gene (5 bases). The sample was peripheral blood, taken 28 days after the second AZD1222 dose. The CDR3 sequence: CASSWRGGSTDTQYF. CDR3 sequence (DNA): TGCGCCAGCAGCTGGCGAGGCGGGAGCACAGATACGCAGTATTTT.